This passage covers 23 T cell receptor beta chains from one sample sequenced in a study of identical twins. TCRdb reprocessed the 5' RACE reads with MiXCR, giving one entry per CDR3 protein. The sample consists of 650,000 to 800,000 distinct CDR3 sequences, around 8.6% of them appearing once. These data were also filed under a second study, of yellow fever vaccine responses in identical twins.

Material for sequencing was PBMCs. The source is a woman younger than 30 in good health.

This clonotype came up many times. This chain links TRBV20-1 with TRBJ2-5; 7 bases line up with TRBD2. CDR3 length: 14 amino acids. Germline V gene data show CDR1 as DFQATT and CDR2 as SNEGSKA (reference sequence). Trimming removed 5 bases from V and 3 bases from J; junction bases left unmatched: 9. The CDR3 sequence is CSARTSKKKETQYF. The CDR3 DNA sequence: TGCAGTGCTCGGACTAGTAAAAAAAAAGAGACCCAGTACTTC.

This clonotype was detected only once. The V gene is TRBV20-1, the J gene TRBJ2-7; maybe TRBD1 (5 bases). The ends were cut back, 6 bases at V and 6 bases at J, with 12 bases in the middle. Germline V gene lookup returns CDR1 DFQATT and CDR2 SNEGSKA (reference sequence). The length of the CDR3 is 11 residues. The CDR3 spells CSALDKTEQYF. In nucleotides, the CDR3 is TGCAGTGCCCTGGACAAGACCGAGCAGTACTTC.

The V call is TRBV20-1, the J call TRBJ2-4; 9 nucleotides line up with TRBD2. J lost 7 bases, V lost 3 bases, and 7 bases had no gene match. The CDR3 has 14 residues. In germline, CDR1 is DFQATT, CDR2 SNEGSKA (reference sequence). CDR3 residues: CSASSAGGWNIQYF. In nucleotides, the CDR3 is TGCAGTGCTAGTTCAGCGGGAGGTTGGAACATTCAGTACTTC.

A few counts support this clonotype. The chain employs TRBV28 and TRBJ2-7; D may be TRBD1 (6 bases). CDR1 and CDR2 (germline): MDHEN, SYDVKM. There are 15 residues in the CDR3. V dropped 5 bases and J dropped 0 bases, with 14 bases sitting between them. The chain's CDR3 is CASSQFADSSYEQYF. The CDR3 DNA reads TGTGCCAGCAGTCAATTCGCGGACAGCTCCTACGAGCAGTACTTC.

The V gene is TRBV3-1, the J gene TRBJ2-7; tentative D call: TRBD1 (6 bases). Germline lookup yields CDR1 LGHDT and CDR2 YNNKEL (reference sequence). CDR3 length equals 16 residues. The germline V and J ends were trimmed by 1 base and 4 bases, with 17 bases remaining between them. CDR3 sequence reads: CASSQAQGPRGYEQYF. The CDR3, as DNA: TGTGCCAGCAGCCAAGCTCAGGGGCCGAGGGGGTACGAGCAGTACTTC.

Ten or more counts support this clonotype. The V gene is TRBV11-2, the J gene TRBJ2-1; no clear D. The CDR3 runs to 15 residues. The germline V gene has CDR1 SGHAT and CDR2 FQNNGV. V shed 3 bases and J shed 4 bases, with 13 bases lying between them. This CDR3 is CASSFTELGYNEQFF. CDR3 in DNA: TGTGCCAGCAGCTTTACTGAATTGGGGTACAATGAGCAGTTCTTC. Based on the CDR3 plus reference TRBV11-2 and TRBJ2-1, the full variable domain is EAGVAQSPRYKIIEKRQSVAFWCNPISGHATLYWYQQILGQGPKLLIQFQNNGVVDDSQLPKDRFSAERLKGVDSTLKIQPAKLEDSAVYLCASSFTELGYNEQFFGPGTRLTVL.

The J gene is TRBJ2-7, the V gene TRBV20-1; TRBD1 or TRBD2 may be the D gene (6 bases each). The CDR3 sequence is 11 residues long. V shed 3 bases and J shed 13 bases, with 16 bases lying between them. Germline lookup yields CDR1 DFQATT and CDR2 SNEGSKA (reference sequence). CDR3 sequence reads: CSASPGVGAYF. CDR3 in DNA: TGCAGTGCTAGCCCGGGGGTGGGGGCCTACTTC.

This clonotype has a handful of counts. V and J are TRBV29-1 and TRBJ2-1, with 8 positions matching TRBD1. The junction had 9 bases not matched to a gene; V was cut back by 2 bases and J by 15 bases. Germline lookup yields CDR1 SQVTM and CDR2 ANQGSEA. The CDR3 length is 12 residues. DNA of the CDR3: TGCAGCGTTGAATTACAGGGGGTCGGTCGGTTCTTC. It codes for CSVELQGVGRFF.

This clonotype was seen at least ten times. The V gene is TRBV12-3 or TRBV12-4, the J gene TRBJ2-3; perhaps TRBD2 as D (5 bases). The CDR3 loop spans 15 amino acids. Trimming left V 10 bases short and J 3 bases short, with 20 bases between. CDR3 residues: CATKPRGGSTDTQYF. CDR3 DNA: TGTGCCACCAAACCCAGAGGTGGGAGTACAGATACGCAGTATTTT.

The chain carries TRBV10-3 and TRBJ1-2, with TRBD1 matching 7 bases. This CDR3 has 12 residues. CDR1 ENHRY and CDR2 SYGVKD come from the germline V gene. V was pared by 6 bases and J by 8 bases, with 6 bases of the junction left unmatched. Written as DNA, the CDR3 is TGTGCCATCAGCCGGGACAGAGTAGGCTACACCTTC. Translating it yields CAISRDRVGYTF.

This chain connects TRBV7-2 to TRBJ1-2; D might be TRBD1 (6 bases). This CDR3 spans 15 amino acids. Germline V gene lookup returns CDR1 SGHTA and CDR2 FQGNSA. The V end lost 2 bases, the J end lost 7 bases, and 17 bases lay between the germline ends. As DNA, the CDR3 is TGTGCCAGCAGCTTAATAGGGGGAGCGAGTGGTGGCTACACCTTC. Its protein product is CASSLIGGASGGYTF.

This clonotype was observed at least ten times. The rearrangement joins TRBV12-3 or TRBV12-4 to TRBJ2-5; the D gene is possibly TRBD1 (5 bases). V shed 3 bases and J shed 7 bases, with 15 bases lying between them. There are 14 residues in the CDR3. The CDR3 region is CASSLGQGVGTQYF. The CDR3 DNA reads as TGTGCCAGCAGTTTGGGCCAGGGCGTTGGGACCCAGTACTTC.

This clonotype was found many times. The V call is TRBV29-1, the J call TRBJ2-1; no firm D call. The CDR3 runs to 14 residues. Germline CDR1 and CDR2: SQVTM and ANQGSEA. The V gene lost 4 bases and the J gene lost 0 bases, with 10 bases spanning the gap. CDR3 bases: TGCAGCGTTGTTGCACAGAGCTCCTACAATGAGCAGTTCTTC. It encodes CSVVAQSSYNEQFF.

This clonotype occurred many times. The chain recombines TRBV5-1 with TRBJ2-7; 9 bases line up with TRBD1. The CDR3 spans 17 residues. CDR1 and CDR2 from the germline V gene are SGHRS and YFSETQ. V lost 4 bases to trimming and J lost 5 bases; unmatched junction nucleotides: 16. CDR3 residues: CASSLNGVGQGINEQYF. CDR3 DNA sequence: TGCGCCAGCAGCCTAAATGGTGTGGGACAGGGTATAAACGAGCAGTACTTC.

The V call is TRBV11-2, the J call TRBJ2-5; TRBD2 agrees at 8 bases. Germline lookup yields CDR1 SGHAT and CDR2 FQNNGV. The CDR3 is 19 amino acids. J was trimmed by 1 base and V by 5 bases; bases with no gene match: 18. CDR3 protein: CASSTRPGGSGEVQETQYF. The CDR3 nucleotides are TGTGCCAGCAGCACACGGCCCGGGGGTAGCGGGGAAGTCCAAGAGACCCAGTACTTC.

In this sample, this clonotype turned up a few times. The chain employs TRBV5-1 and TRBJ2-5; a weak D match, TRBD2 (5 bases). The CDR3 spans 15 residues. Looked up from germline, CDR1 is SGHRS and CDR2 is YFSETQ. V was shortened by 3 bases and J by 0 bases, with 12 bases between the two germline ends. In DNA form, the CDR3 reads TGCGCCAGCAGCTACCGGCCGGGGTACCAAGAGACCCAGTACTTC. Amino acids: CASSYRPGYQETQYF.

The chain uses TRBV5-1 and TRBJ2-1; TRBD2 matches at 14 bases. CDR1 and CDR2 from the germline V gene are SGHRS and YFSETQ. This CDR3 spans 18 amino acids. Trimming cost V 4 bases and J 4 bases; bases outside gene matches: 10. For the CDR3, the DNA is TGCGCCAGCAGCCTCCCCCGACTAGCGGGGGGGGGGTACAATGAGCAGTTCTTC. This translates into CASSLPRLAGGGYNEQFF.

This clonotype has a count of ten or more. The rearrangement uses TRBV5-1 and TRBJ2-4; D unresolved. Per the germline V gene, CDR1 is SGHRS and CDR2 is YFSETQ. V was clipped by 0 bases and J by 5 bases, with 12 bases between them. This CDR3 has 15 amino acids. The CDR3 region has the DNA TGCGCCAGCAGCTTGGCCTTGGGTTTGGAAAACATTCAGTACTTC. Translating gives CASSLALGLENIQYF.

The genes are TRBV6-2 or TRBV6-3 and TRBJ2-1; TRBD2 matches at 11 bases. The germline CDR1 and CDR2 sequences are MNHEY and SVGEGT. J was trimmed by 7 bases and V by 7 bases; bases with no gene match: 9. The CDR3 is made up of 15 amino acids. The DNA of the CDR3 is TGTGCCAGCACCGCAACTAGCGGGAGCCATAATGAGCAGTTCTTC. Its translation: CASTATSGSHNEQFF.

The gene calls are TRBV28 and TRBJ2-5, with 9 bases identical to TRBD2. This CDR3 is built from 16 residues. Germline trimming cut 2 bases from V and 4 bases from J; bases unmatched to any gene: 8. CDR1 is MDHEN, CDR2 SYDVKM, per germline. The CDR3, as DNA: TGTGCCAGCAGTTTAGGCGCGGGGGGGCCGCCAGAGACCCAGTACTTC. Its translation: CASSLGAGGPPETQYF.

This clonotype was counted a few times. For the CDR3, the DNA is TGTGCCAGCAGTTACTCGGGGGGGGAGACCCAGTACTTC. Translated, it gives CASSYSGGETQYF. This sequence joins TRBV6-5 and TRBJ2-5, with 7 nucleotides matching TRBD2. J was trimmed by 5 bases and V by 0 bases; bases with no gene match: 0. Germline V lookup: CDR1 MNHEY, CDR2 SVGAGI. The CDR3 length is 13 residues.

This clonotype has more than one count but fewer than ten. The chain combines TRBV4-1 with TRBJ2-2; D remains unclear. The CDR3 consists of 14 residues. Trimming took off 1 base at V and 4 bases at J, with 7 bases between the two ends. CDR1 MGHRA and CDR2 YSYEKL come from the germline V gene. The CDR3: CASSQALFTGELFF. CDR3 coding DNA: TGCGCCAGCAGCCAAGCCCTCTTCACCGGGGAGCTGTTTTTT.

The V call is TRBV9, the J call TRBJ2-5; either TRBD1 or TRBD2 may supply D (6 bases each). The CDR3 runs to 16 residues. Trimming removed 2 bases at V and 2 bases at J, with 16 bases between. Germline CDR1 and CDR2: SGDLS and YYNGEE. The CDR3 protein is CASSVAPRGGQETQYF. CDR3 sequence (DNA): TGTGCCAGCAGCGTTGCTCCCAGGGGAGGTCAAGAGACCCAGTACTTC.